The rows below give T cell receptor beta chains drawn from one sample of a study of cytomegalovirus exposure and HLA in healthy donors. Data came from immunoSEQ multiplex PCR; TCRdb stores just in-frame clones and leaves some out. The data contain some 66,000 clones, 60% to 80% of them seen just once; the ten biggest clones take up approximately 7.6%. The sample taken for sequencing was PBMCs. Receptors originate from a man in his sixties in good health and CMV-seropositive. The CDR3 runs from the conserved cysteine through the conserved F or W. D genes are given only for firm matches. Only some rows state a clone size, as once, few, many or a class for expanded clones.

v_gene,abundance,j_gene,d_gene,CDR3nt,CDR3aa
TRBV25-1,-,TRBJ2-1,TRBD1,TGTGCCAGCAGTGATCACTCCGGGACAGTAAACCTACCTAGGCAGTTCTTC,CASSDHSGTVNLPRQFF
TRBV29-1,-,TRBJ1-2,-,TGCAGCGTTTCGTTTAACTATGGCTACACCTTC,CSVSFNYGYTF
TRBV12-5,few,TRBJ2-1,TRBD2,TGTGCTAGTGGTTTGGGACTAGCGGGGGGGACCGAGCAGTTCTTC,CASGLGLAGGTEQFF
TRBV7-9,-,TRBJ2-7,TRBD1,TGTGCCAGCAGGGGGACAGGGGAGCAGTACTTC,CASRGTGEQYF
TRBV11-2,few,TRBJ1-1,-,TGTGCCAGCAGTTACTACACTGAAGCTTTCTTT,CASSYYTEAFF
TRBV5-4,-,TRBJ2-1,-,TGTGCCAGCAGCTCCAGGAATGAGCAGTTCTTC,CASSSRNEQFF
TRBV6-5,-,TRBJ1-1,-,TGTGCCAGCAGTGAACGGGGGAGGGACACTGAAGCTTTCTTT,CASSERGRDTEAFF
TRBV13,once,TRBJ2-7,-,TGTGCCAGCAGCTCTAAAGGGGGGGATCACGAGCAGTACTTC,CASSSKGGDHEQYF
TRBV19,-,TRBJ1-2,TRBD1,TGTGCCAGTAGTATTGGGCAGGGGGAGAACTATGGCTACACCTTC,CASSIGQGENYGYTF
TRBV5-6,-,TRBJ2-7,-,TGTGCCAGCAGCCCATCACCAGGGCGGTACGAGCAGTACTTC,CASSPSPGRYEQYF
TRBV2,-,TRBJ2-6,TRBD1,TGTGCCAGCAGGACCCCGGGACAGGGGGCAGCTGGGGCCAACGTCCTGACTTTC,CASRTPGQGAAGANVLTF
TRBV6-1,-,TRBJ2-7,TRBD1,TGTGCCAGCAGTACGGGGGACAGGGCAAGCGAGCAGTACTTC,CASSTGDRASEQYF
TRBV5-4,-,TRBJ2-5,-,TGTGCCAGCAGCTTGGAGCCTGAACCTCAAGAGACCCAGTACTTC,CASSLEPEPQETQYF
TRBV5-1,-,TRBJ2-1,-,TGCGCCAGCAGCTTGGTCGGTCCCGGGGCCTACAATGAGCAGTTCTTC,CASSLVGPGAYNEQFF
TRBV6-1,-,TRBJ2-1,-,TGTGCCAGCAGTGATTCGGGAGAGATGGATGAGCAGTTCTTC,CASSDSGEMDEQFF
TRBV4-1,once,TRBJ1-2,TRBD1,TGCGCCAGCAGCCAAGCCCGACAGGGGGGCTACACCTTC,CASSQARQGGYTF
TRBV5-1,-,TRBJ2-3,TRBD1,TGCGCCAGCAGCTACAGGGGAAGCACAGATACGCAGTATTTT,CASSYRGSTDTQYF
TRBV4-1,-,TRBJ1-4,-,TGCGCCAGCAGCTCCCGGGGGGGCGACGAAAAACTGTTTTTT,CASSSRGGDEKLFF
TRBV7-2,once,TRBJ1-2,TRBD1,TGTGCCAGCAGCCCCGGGACAGGGAACTATGTCTACACCTTC,CASSPGTGNYVYTF
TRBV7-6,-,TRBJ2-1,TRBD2,TGTGCCAGCAGCTCCCGGACTAGCGGGAAGGGGTGGAATGAGCAGTTCTTC,CASSSRTSGKGWNEQFF
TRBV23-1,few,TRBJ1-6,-,TGCGCCAGCAGTCAATCTGAAGACAGGAGTATCTATAATTCACCCCTCCACTTT,CASSQSEDRSIYNSPLHF
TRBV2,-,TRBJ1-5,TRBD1,TGTGCCAGCAGCCGGGGACAGGCCAATCAGCCCCAGCATTTT,CASSRGQANQPQHF
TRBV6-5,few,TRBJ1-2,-,TGTGCCAGCAGTGACTGGGGGACACGGAGCGGCTACACCTTC,CASSDWGTRSGYTF
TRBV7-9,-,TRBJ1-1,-,TGTGCCAGCAGCTTAGGTGGGGGGGCGAACACTGAAGCTTTCTTT,CASSLGGGANTEAFF